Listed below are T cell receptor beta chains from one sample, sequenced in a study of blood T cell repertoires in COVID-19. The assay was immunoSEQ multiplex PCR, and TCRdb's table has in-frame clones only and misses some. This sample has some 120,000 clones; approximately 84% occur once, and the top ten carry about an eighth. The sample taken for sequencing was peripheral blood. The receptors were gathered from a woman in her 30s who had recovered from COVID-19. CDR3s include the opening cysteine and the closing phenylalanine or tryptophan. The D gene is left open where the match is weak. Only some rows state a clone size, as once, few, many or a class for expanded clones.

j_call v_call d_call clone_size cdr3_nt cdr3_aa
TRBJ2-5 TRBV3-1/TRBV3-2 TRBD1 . TGTGCCAGCAGCCAAGCGGGGACAGGCGGAGAGACCCAGTACTTC CASSQAGTGGETQYF
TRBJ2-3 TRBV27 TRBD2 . TGTGCCAGCAGTAGCGGGGGTAAAGATACGCAGTATTTT CASSSGGKDTQYF
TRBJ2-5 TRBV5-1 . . TGCGCCAGCAGGGACAGTGCGGAGACCCAGTACTTC CASRDSAETQYF
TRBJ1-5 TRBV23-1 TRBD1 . TGCGCCAGCAGTCTTCCGGACAGGGGGAAGGGGCAGCCCCAGCATTTT CASSLPDRGKGQPQHF
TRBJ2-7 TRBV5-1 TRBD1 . TGCGCCAGCAGCCCGGGACAGGGCCCCTGGGGGGGGGAGCAGTACTTC CASSPGQGPWGGEQYF
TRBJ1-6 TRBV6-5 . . TGTGCCAGCACCGGGTTACGGGGGTGGAATTCGCCCCTCCACTTT CASTGLRGWNSPLHF
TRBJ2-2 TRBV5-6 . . TGTGCCAGCAGCTTGGCGGGTATGGACACCGGGGAGCTGTTTTTT CASSLAGMDTGELFF
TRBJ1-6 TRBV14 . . TGTGCCAGCAGTTTACCAGGGGCCCCCTCGGCCCTCCACTTT CASSLPGAPSALHF
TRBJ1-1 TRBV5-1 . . TGCGCCAGCAGCTTTGAACAGGGGAACACTGAAGCTTTCTTT CASSFEQGNTEAFF
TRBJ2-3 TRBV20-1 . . TGCAGTGCACCTAACACAGATACGCAGTATTTT CSAPNTDTQYF
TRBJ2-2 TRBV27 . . TGTGCCAGCAGTCTCTACACCGGGGAGCTGTTTTTT CASSLYTGELFF
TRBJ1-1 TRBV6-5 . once TGTGCCAGCAGTTCGAACGGGGTAATGAACACTGAAGCTTTCTTT CASSSNGVMNTEAFF
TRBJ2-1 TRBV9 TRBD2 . TGTGCCAGCAGCGCCCCGGGTCTTAGCGGGGGCTACAATGAGCAGTTCTTC CASSAPGLSGGYNEQFF
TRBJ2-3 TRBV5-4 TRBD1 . TGTGCCAGCAGGGATGGGATCACGACAGGGTCAAGGGATACGCAGTATTTT CASRDGITTGSRDTQYF
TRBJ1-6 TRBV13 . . TGTGCCAGCAGCTTAACAGACAGACAGAATTCACCCCTCCACTTT CASSLTDRQNSPLHF
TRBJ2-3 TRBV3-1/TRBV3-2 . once TGTGCCAGCAGCCACCCCAGGTCAGATACGCAGTATTTT CASSHPRSDTQYF
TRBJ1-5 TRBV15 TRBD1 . TGTGCCACCAGCTCCCCCGGCGACAGGGGGCTTGATCAGCCCCAGCATTTT CATSSPGDRGLDQPQHF